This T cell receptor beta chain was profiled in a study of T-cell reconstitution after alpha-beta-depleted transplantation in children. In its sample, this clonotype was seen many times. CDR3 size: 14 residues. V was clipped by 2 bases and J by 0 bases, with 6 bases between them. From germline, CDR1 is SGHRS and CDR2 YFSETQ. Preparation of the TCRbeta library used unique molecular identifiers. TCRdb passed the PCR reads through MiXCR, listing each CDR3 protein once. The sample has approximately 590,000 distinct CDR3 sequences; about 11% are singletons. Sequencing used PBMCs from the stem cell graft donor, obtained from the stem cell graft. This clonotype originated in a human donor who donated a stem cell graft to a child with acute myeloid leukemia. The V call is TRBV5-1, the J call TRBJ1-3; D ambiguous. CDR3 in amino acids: CASSLPSSGNTIYF. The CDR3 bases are TGCGCCAGCAGCTTACCAAGCTCTGGAAACACCATATATTTT.